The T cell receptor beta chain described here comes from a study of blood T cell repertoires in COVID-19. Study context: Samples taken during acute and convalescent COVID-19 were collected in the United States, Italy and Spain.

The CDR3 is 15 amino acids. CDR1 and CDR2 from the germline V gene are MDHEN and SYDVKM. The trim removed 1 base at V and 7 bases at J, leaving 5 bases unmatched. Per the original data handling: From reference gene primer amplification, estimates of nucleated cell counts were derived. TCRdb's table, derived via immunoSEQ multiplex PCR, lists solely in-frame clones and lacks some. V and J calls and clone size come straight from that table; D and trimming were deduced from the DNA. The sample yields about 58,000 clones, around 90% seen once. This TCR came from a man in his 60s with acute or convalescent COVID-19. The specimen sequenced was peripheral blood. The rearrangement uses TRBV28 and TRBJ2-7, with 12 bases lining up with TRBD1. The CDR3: CASSLLGQGAGEQYF. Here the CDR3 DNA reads TGTGCCAGCAGTTTATTGGGACAGGGGGCAGGGGAGCAGTACTTC.